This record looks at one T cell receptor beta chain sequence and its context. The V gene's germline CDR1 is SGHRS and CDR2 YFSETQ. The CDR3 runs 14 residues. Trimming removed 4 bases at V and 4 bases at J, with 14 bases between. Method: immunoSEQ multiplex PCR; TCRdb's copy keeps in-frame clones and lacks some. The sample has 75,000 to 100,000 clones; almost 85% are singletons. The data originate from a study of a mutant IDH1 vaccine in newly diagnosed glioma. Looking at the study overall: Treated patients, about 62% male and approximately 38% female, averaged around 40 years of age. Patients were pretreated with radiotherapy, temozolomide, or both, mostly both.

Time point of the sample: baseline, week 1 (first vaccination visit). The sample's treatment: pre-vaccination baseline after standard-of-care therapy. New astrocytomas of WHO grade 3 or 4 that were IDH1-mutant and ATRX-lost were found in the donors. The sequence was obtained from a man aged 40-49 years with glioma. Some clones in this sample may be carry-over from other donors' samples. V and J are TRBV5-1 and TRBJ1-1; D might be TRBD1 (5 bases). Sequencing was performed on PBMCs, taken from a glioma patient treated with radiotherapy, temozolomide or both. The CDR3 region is CASSPKTAPTEAFF. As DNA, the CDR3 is TGCGCCAGCAGCCCCAAGACAGCTCCCACTGAAGCTTTCTTT.